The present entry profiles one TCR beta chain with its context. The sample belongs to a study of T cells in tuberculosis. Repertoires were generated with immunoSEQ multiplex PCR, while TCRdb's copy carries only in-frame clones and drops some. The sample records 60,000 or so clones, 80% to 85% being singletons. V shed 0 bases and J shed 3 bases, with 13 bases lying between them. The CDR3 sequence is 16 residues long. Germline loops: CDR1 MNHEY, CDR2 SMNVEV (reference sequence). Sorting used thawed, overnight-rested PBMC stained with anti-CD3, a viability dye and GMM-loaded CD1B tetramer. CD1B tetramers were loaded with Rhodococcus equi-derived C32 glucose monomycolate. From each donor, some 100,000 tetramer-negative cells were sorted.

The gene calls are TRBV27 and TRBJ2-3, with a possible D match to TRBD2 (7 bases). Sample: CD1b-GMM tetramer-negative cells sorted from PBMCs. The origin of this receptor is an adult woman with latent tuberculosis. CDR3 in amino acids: CASSLSPRGPTDTQYF. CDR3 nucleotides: TGTGCCAGCAGTTTATCGCCGCGGGGGCCGACAGATACGCAGTATTTT.